These 9 T cell receptor beta chains came from one sample sequenced in a study of blood T cell repertoires in COVID-19. This table comes from immunoSEQ multiplex PCR, and its TCRdb copy is limited to in-frame clones, with some not included. The sample holds some 240,000 clones, around 90% seen once. Sample: peripheral blood. Every receptor here comes from a man in his sixties who had recovered from COVID-19.

The V call is TRBV6-5, the J call TRBJ2-7; tentatively, D is TRBD2 (6 bases). The V gene's germline CDR1 is MNHEY and CDR2 SVGAGI. CDR3 length: 15 residues. V was cut by 0 bases and J by 2 bases, with 11 bases left in between. CDR3 sequence: CASSYSWRGAYEQYF. The CDR3 DNA follows: TGTGCCAGCAGTTACTCGTGGCGGGGCGCCTACGAGCAGTACTTC.

This chain connects TRBV2 to TRBJ1-5; D not certain. The CDR3 runs to 13 residues. Germline V lookup: CDR1 SNHLY, CDR2 FYNNEI. Between the trimmed V and J ends, which lost 6 bases and 10 bases, there was a span of 16 bases. In DNA form, the CDR3 reads TGTGCCAGCAGGGACGGGGTATTGTTACCCCAGCATTTT. Residues: CASRDGVLLPQHF.

The chain uses TRBV27 and TRBJ2-7, with 9 nucleotides matching TRBD1. The J segment lost 6 bases and the V segment lost 0 bases, leaving 6 bases of the junction unmatched. CDR1 is MNHEY, CDR2 SMNVEV, per germline (reference sequence). The CDR3 contains 15 residues. CDR3 in DNA: TGTGCCAGCAGTTTATCGAAGACAGGGGGGAGCGAGCAGTACGTC. As protein: CASSLSKTGGSEQYV.

The CDR3 sequence is CASSTRAGGTEAFF. CDR3 nucleotides: TGTGCCAGTAGTACGCGCGCGGGGGGCACTGAAGCTTTCTTT. The chain carries TRBV19 and TRBJ1-1; tentatively, D is TRBD1 (5 bases). This CDR3 has 14 amino acids. The V and J ends lost 4 bases and 4 bases respectively, with 13 bases between them. The V gene's germline CDR1 is LNHDA and CDR2 SQIVND (reference sequence).

V and J are TRBV5-1 and TRBJ1-6; maybe TRBD1 (5 bases). Trimming cost V 0 bases and J 6 bases, with 7 bases left between them. Germline lookup yields CDR1 SGHRS and CDR2 YFSETQ. The CDR3 consists of 14 residues. As DNA, the CDR3 is TGCGCCAGCAGCTTGGGACAGACTAATTCACCCCTCCACTTT. This encodes CASSLGQTNSPLHF. The complete variable domain, with remaining parts taken from reference TRBV5-1 and TRBJ1-6, reads KAGVTQTPRYLIKTRGQQVTLSCSPISGHRSVSWYQQTPGQGLQFLFEYFSETQRNKGNFPGRFSGRQFSNSRSEMNVSTLELGDSALYLCASSLGQTNSPLHFGNGTRLTVT.

Notes on this clone: The sample holds other DNA sequences that translate to the same CDR3. The chain has TRBV5-1 and TRBJ1-4, with D maybe TRBD1 (5 bases). This CDR3 contains 14 residues. Trimming cost V 0 bases and J 7 bases, with 10 bases left between them. CDR1 is SGHRS, CDR2 YFSETQ, per germline. In nucleotides, the CDR3 is TGCGCCAGCAGCTTGGGGGGCCTGGGTGAAAAACTGTTTTTT. Residues: CASSLGGLGEKLFF.

The V and J genes are TRBV6-5 and TRBJ1-6; 7 nucleotides line up with TRBD1. The J segment lost 7 bases and the V segment lost 10 bases, leaving 10 bases of the junction unmatched. Germline-derived CDR1 and CDR2 are MNHEY and SVGAGI. CDR3 length equals 14 residues. The CDR3 protein is CATRGGYLNSPLHF. DNA for the CDR3: TGTGCCACCAGGGGGGGGTATCTCAATTCACCCCTCCACTTT.

This rearrangement joins TRBV19 to TRBJ2-7, with TRBD2 matching over 7 bases. V lost 7 bases, J lost 4 bases, and 7 bases stayed unmatched. The CDR3 spans 13 residues. CDR1 and CDR2 (germline): LNHDA, SQIVND (reference sequence). CDR3: CASNLASGYEQYF. CDR3 in DNA: TGTGCCAGTAATCTCGCTAGCGGATACGAGCAGTACTTC.

This clone was observed a handful of times. The CDR3 nucleotides are TGTGCCAGTAGAAAACAGGGTTTTGGGGAGCTGTTTTTT. It codes for CASRKQGFGELFF. The V gene is TRBV19, the J gene TRBJ2-2, with D possibly being TRBD1 (6 bases). The CDR3 extends over 13 amino acids. Trimming pared 6 bases from V and 8 bases from J, leaving 13 bases between. The germline gives CDR1 LNHDA, CDR2 SQIVND (reference sequence).